These 25 T cell receptor beta chains came from one sample sequenced in a study of T cell repertoires in cytomegalovirus infection. These TCRs' antigens remain unknown. TCRdb called the reads again in MiXCR, with one record for every CDR3 protein. In the table there are about 900,000 distinct CDR3 sequences, approximately 31% of which are singletons. The specimen was cultured CD8+ T cells from PBMCs, collected from culture after CMV antigen stimulation. The receptors stem from a human donor in good health (CMV status not recorded). Some clones in this sample may be carry-over from other donors' samples.

There are many counts of this clonotype. V gene TRBV25-1 combines with J gene TRBJ2-3, with D possibly being TRBD1 (7 bases). The CDR3 runs to 17 residues. Trimming shortened V by 6 bases and J by 2 bases, and 21 bases separated the two germline ends. Germline CDR1 is MGHDK and CDR2 is SYGVNS. CDR3 in amino acids: CASSRGVERGSTDTQYF. CDR3 nucleotides: TGTGCCAGCAGCAGGGGGGTTGAAAGGGGTTCCACAGATACGCAGTATTTT.

This clonotype was found a few times. This chain joins TRBV7-9 and TRBJ2-1; 11 bases agree with TRBD2. Germline V gene lookup returns CDR1 SEHNR and CDR2 FQNEAQ (reference sequence). This CDR3 is 15 amino acids long. The V segment lost 5 bases and the J segment 9 bases; nucleotides outside the gene matches: 9. The CDR3 loop is CASSLSGGAVGEQFF. The DNA for the CDR3 is TGTGCCAGCAGCCTTAGCGGGGGGGCCGTGGGTGAGCAGTTCTTC.

This clonotype was found once. CDR3 loop: CSAPLAGGPYEQYV. CDR3 in DNA: TGCAGTGCCCCTCTCGCGGGGGGGCCGTACGAGCAGTACGTC. The chain employs TRBV20-1 and TRBJ2-7; 9 bases map to TRBD2. The CDR3 runs to 14 residues. V was pared by 6 bases and J by 4 bases, with 10 bases of the junction left unmatched. Germline V gene lookup returns CDR1 DFQATT and CDR2 SNEGSKA (reference sequence).

The genes are TRBV11-2 and TRBJ1-1, with a possible D match to TRBD1 (6 bases). CDR3 length: 16 amino acids. In germline, CDR1 is SGHAT, CDR2 FQNNGV. V was cut by 2 bases and J by 1 base, with 14 bases left in between. The CDR3 DNA is TGTGCCAGCAGCTTATCGGGACACCGAGCGAACACTGAAGCTTTCTTT. As protein: CASSLSGHRANTEAFF.

This clonotype was picked up a small number of times. This chain links TRBV4-1 with TRBJ1-5; D call uncertain. Looked up from germline, CDR1 is MGHRA and CDR2 is YSYEKL. The CDR3 sequence is 13 residues long. The germline V and J ends were trimmed by 0 bases and 9 bases, with 9 bases remaining between them. The chain's CDR3 is CASSQDRAMPQHF. CDR3 in DNA: TGCGCCAGCAGCCAAGATCGGGCGATGCCCCAGCATTTT.

V is TRBV18 and J is TRBJ2-1, with 7 positions matching TRBD2. Per the germline V gene, CDR1 is KGHSH and CDR2 is LQKENI. The V and J ends lost 2 bases and 6 bases, in that order; junction bases with no gene match: 10. This CDR3 is built from 16 residues. This CDR3 reads CASSPSGSGAINEQFF. CDR3 sequence (DNA): TGTGCCAGCTCACCATCGGGAAGCGGGGCTATCAATGAGCAGTTCTTC. Using reference TRBV18 and TRBJ2-1 for the parts outside the CDR3, the full variable domain is NAGVMQNPRHLVRRRGQEARLRCSPMKGHSHVYWYRQLPEEGLKFMVYLQKENIIDESGMPKERFSAEFPKEGPSILRIQQVVRGDSAAYFCASSPSGSGAINEQFFGPGTRLTVL.

The chain combines TRBV27 with TRBJ2-2; 7 bases fit TRBD2. Germline loops: CDR1 MNHEY, CDR2 SMNVEV (reference sequence). The trim removed 8 bases at V and 3 bases at J, leaving 6 bases unmatched. The CDR3 length is 14 residues. The CDR3 bases are TGTGCCAGCGCCGGGAGGATCCACACCGGGGAGCTGTTTTTT. It is translated as CASAGRIHTGELFF.

The V gene is TRBV19, the J gene TRBJ1-6; no firm D call. The CDR3 sequence is 13 residues long. Germline values: CDR1 LNHDA, CDR2 SQIVND (reference sequence). V lost 3 bases and J lost 8, with 8 bases in between. The CDR3 DNA is TGTGCCAGTAGTATCAACTCGGATTCACCCCTCCACTTT. Encoded protein: CASSINSDSPLHF.

This clonotype was counted at least ten times. The gene calls are TRBV7-3 and TRBJ2-5; tentative D call: TRBD1 (6 bases). Germline-derived CDR1 and CDR2 are SGHTA and FQGTGA. Trimming pared 1 base from V and 3 bases from J, leaving 6 bases between. The CDR3 has 13 amino acids. The CDR3 spells CASSLKGEETQYF. CDR3 coding DNA: TGTGCCAGCAGCTTAAAGGGGGAAGAGACCCAGTACTTC.

The chain joins TRBV23-1 to TRBJ1-5; weak D call: TRBD1 (6 bases). TRBV23-1 is an ORF for which the function is uncertain. Trimming removed 9 bases at V and 6 bases at J, with 15 bases between. CDR3 length equals 13 residues. DNA of the CDR3: TGCGCCAGTCCTTACAGGGCTTTTCAGCCCCAGCATTTT. Residues: CASPYRAFQPQHF.

At least ten counts were recorded for this clonotype. V and J are TRBV7-6 and TRBJ2-1; 14 nucleotides agree with TRBD2. The germline CDR1 and CDR2 sequences are SGHVS and FNYEAQ. This CDR3 contains 16 residues. V was pared by 5 bases and J by 8 bases, with 8 bases of the junction left unmatched. CDR3 amino acids: CASSPRLAGGRDEQFF. The CDR3 coding sequence is TGTGCCAGCAGCCCGAGACTAGCGGGGGGGCGAGATGAGCAGTTCTTC.

The CDR3 loop reads CASSDRTGRHEQYF. Here the CDR3 DNA reads TGTGCCAGCAGCGACCGGACAGGGAGGCACGAGCAGTACTTC. The chain uses TRBV7-9 and TRBJ2-7, with 8 nucleotides matching TRBD1. Germline assignment: CDR1 SEHNR and CDR2 FQNEAQ (reference sequence). This CDR3 comprises 14 residues. After removal of 5 bases from V and 5 bases from J, the junction contained 8 bases not matched to a gene. Full variable domain (missing parts from reference TRBV7-9 and TRBJ2-7): DTGVSQNPRHKITKRGQNVTFRCDPISEHNRLYWYRQTLGQGPEFLTYFQNEAQLEKSRLLSDRFSAERPKGSFSTLEIQRTEQGDSAMYLCASSDRTGRHEQYFGPGTRLTVT.

V and J are TRBV11-2 and TRBJ2-1; 9 positions match TRBD2. Looked up from germline, CDR1 is SGHAT and CDR2 is FQNNGV. Unmatched junction bases numbered 12, after V lost 5 bases and J lost 7 bases. The length of the CDR3 is 16 residues. The CDR3 loop reads CASSHPSDSGGNEQFF. The CDR3, as DNA: TGTGCCAGCAGCCACCCGTCGGACAGCGGGGGGAATGAGCAGTTCTTC.

The chain has TRBV20-1 and TRBJ2-5, with 8 bases that match TRBD2. The CDR3 extends over 14 amino acids. Germline values: CDR1 DFQATT, CDR2 SNEGSKA (reference sequence). Unmatched junction bases numbered 3, after V lost 3 bases and J lost 0 bases. CDR3: CSASVLADQETQYF. The DNA of the CDR3 is TGCAGTGCTAGCGTACTAGCGGACCAAGAGACCCAGTACTTC.

The chain links TRBV4-1 to TRBJ1-1; D is unresolved. The CDR3 length is 15 residues. Germline values: CDR1 MGHRA, CDR2 YSYEKL. The V end lost 0 bases, the J end lost 1 base, and 9 bases lay between the germline ends. CDR3 residues: CASSQETPANTEAFF. The DNA for the CDR3 is TGCGCCAGCAGCCAAGAAACCCCCGCGAACACTGAAGCTTTCTTT.

The J gene is TRBJ1-1, the V gene TRBV4-1; the D gene is possibly TRBD1 (6 bases). This CDR3 contains 15 residues. Trimming shortened V by 0 bases and J by 3 bases, and 11 bases separated the two germline ends. The germline gives CDR1 MGHRA, CDR2 YSYEKL. This chain's CDR3 is CASSQDLGAHTEAFF. CDR3 bases: TGCGCCAGCAGCCAAGATCTGGGGGCTCACACTGAAGCTTTCTTT.

V and J are TRBV4-1 and TRBJ1-2, with D tentatively TRBD1 (5 bases). CDR3 length: 16 amino acids. Germline values: CDR1 MGHRA, CDR2 YSYEKL. The V gene lost 0 bases and the J gene lost 0 bases, with 11 bases spanning the gap. For the CDR3, the DNA is TGCGCCAGCAGCCAAGATTTGGGGGAAACTAACTATGGCTACACCTTC. It encodes CASSQDLGETNYGYTF.

This clonotype has at least ten counts. The genes are TRBV7-3 and TRBJ2-1; 7 bases are a match to TRBD2. Germline V gene lookup returns CDR1 SGHTA and CDR2 FQGTGA. CDR3 length: 16 amino acids. V shed 4 bases, J shed 6 bases, and the junction held 12 bases outside the gene matches. The CDR3 loop reads CASSSFGLDRRNEQFF. Written as DNA, the CDR3 is TGTGCCAGCAGCTCCTTTGGACTAGATCGGCGCAATGAGCAGTTCTTC. Looking up the rest from reference TRBV7-3 and TRBJ2-1 gives the full variable domain: GAGVSQTPSNKVTEKGKYVELRCDPISGHTALYWYRQSLGQGPEFLIYFQGTGAADDSGLPNDRFFAVRPEGSVSTLKIQRTERGDSAVYLCASSSFGLDRRNEQFFGPGTRLTVL.

This clonotype was recorded many times. The chain employs TRBV6-5 and TRBJ1-2, with TRBD1 matching 9 bases. CDR3 size: 20 residues. Germline V gives CDR1 MNHEY, CDR2 SVGAGI. V was clipped by 0 bases and J by 7 bases; unmatched bases: 21. For the CDR3, the DNA is TGTGCCAGCAGTTACTCGCACCTATATTATACAGGGGGCCCTCTGAGTGGCTACACCTTC. It encodes CASSYSHLYYTGGPLSGYTF.

The sample holds many counts of this clonotype. The chain has TRBV7-2 and TRBJ2-1; 8 nucleotides align to TRBD1. V shed 4 bases and J 1 base; nucleotides not matched to a gene: 3. The CDR3 totals 15 residues. Per germline, CDR1 SGHTA and CDR2 FQGNSA. CDR3 in amino acids: CASSSRQGSYNEQFF. DNA for the CDR3: TGTGCCAGCAGCTCCCGACAGGGGTCCTACAATGAGCAGTTCTTC.

This clonotype was observed at least ten times. The chain employs TRBV7-6 and TRBJ1-1, with 7 bases lining up with TRBD1. The CDR3 has 15 residues. From germline, CDR1 is SGHVS and CDR2 FNYEAQ. Unmatched junction bases numbered 7, after V lost 2 bases and J lost 4 bases. The CDR3 here is CASSLNWDRRTEAFF. Written as DNA, the CDR3 is TGTGCCAGCAGCTTAAATTGGGACAGACGCACTGAAGCTTTCTTT.

The chain recombines TRBV6-6 with TRBJ2-1; TRBD1 is a possible D gene (6 bases). Trimming took 6 bases from V and 2 from J, leaving 14 bases between them. The CDR3 length is 15 residues. Germline V gene sequence: CDR1 MNHNY, CDR2 SVGAGI (reference sequence). This chain's CDR3 is CASRSRGRTYNEQFF. The CDR3 nucleotides read TGTGCCAGCAGAAGCAGGGGCCGAACCTACAATGAGCAGTTCTTC.

The rearrangement joins TRBV18 to TRBJ1-2; D remains unclear. The CDR3 length is 14 residues. Trimming took 0 bases from V and 5 from J, leaving 10 bases between them. Looked up from germline, CDR1 is KGHSH and CDR2 is LQKENI. CDR3 nucleotides: TGTGCCAGCTCACCACCTGAGACGGTTTATGGCTACACCTTC. Encoded protein: CASSPPETVYGYTF.

This clonotype was seen only a few times. This chain joins TRBV6-5 and TRBJ2-3; 10 bases align to TRBD2. The germline V gene encodes CDR1 MNHEY and CDR2 SVGAGI. The CDR3 contains 17 residues. V dropped 5 bases and J dropped 6; count of bases not matched to a gene: 14. The CDR3 here is CASSDNGLAGAPDTQYF. The CDR3 DNA sequence: TGTGCCAGCAGTGATAATGGGCTAGCGGGGGCCCCCGATACGCAGTATTTT.

This clonotype occurred a few times. The genes are TRBV9 and TRBJ1-5, with D maybe TRBD1 (6 bases). The CDR3 is 15 amino acids. Germline assignment: CDR1 SGDLS and CDR2 YYNGEE. The V gene lost 0 bases and the J gene lost 7 bases, with 14 bases spanning the gap. CDR3 DNA: TGTGCCAGCAGCGTAGGGTTCAGGGGTGCCCAGCCCCAGCATTTT. Translating gives CASSVGFRGAQPQHF.